A single sample is the source of the 21 T cell receptor beta chains below, sequenced in a study of T cell responses to AZD1222 COVID-19 vaccine. TCRdb keeps only in-frame clones here, not all; method: immunoSEQ multiplex PCR. The table has 90,000 to 110,000 clones, 85% to 90% seen once. The source material was peripheral blood, sampled on day 0 of AZD1222 vaccination. The receptors were sampled from an adult in good health.

The rearrangement uses TRBV5-1 and TRBJ1-2; a possible D gene is TRBD1 (5 bases). Trimming shortened V by 0 bases and J by 10 bases, and 10 bases separated the two germline ends. Germline CDR1 and CDR2: SGHRS and YFSETQ. This CDR3 contains 12 residues. The CDR3 DNA reads as TGCGCCAGCAGCTTGGAAGGGGATTACTACACCTTC. Its protein product is CASSLEGDYYTF.

V gene TRBV6-4 combines with J gene TRBJ2-5; TRBD2 aligns across 11 bases. This CDR3 comprises 16 residues. Germline V gene data show CDR1 as MRHNA and CDR2 as SNTAGT. Trimming at V came to 6 bases and at J to 4 bases, leaving 10 bases not matched to a gene. The CDR3 DNA is TGTGCCAGCAGCCCGACTAGCGGGGACCCCTCAGAGACCCAGTACTTC. It yields the protein CASSPTSGDPSETQYF.

The CDR3 region has the DNA TGCGCCAGCAGCCAAGATAGAACTAGCGGGACCCCCTACGAGCAGTACTTC. Protein: CASSQDRTSGTPYEQYF. The rearrangement joins TRBV4-3 to TRBJ2-7; 10 bases match TRBD2. This CDR3 spans 17 amino acids. Trimming at V came to 0 bases and at J to 2 bases, leaving 7 bases not matched to a gene. CDR1 and CDR2 from the germline V gene are LGHNA and YSLEER.

V and J are TRBV7-2 and TRBJ1-1, with D possibly being TRBD1 (6 bases). The germline gives CDR1 SGHTA, CDR2 FQGNSA. The CDR3 is 14 amino acids. V was clipped by 1 base and J by 6 bases, with 12 bases between them. The CDR3 DNA is TGTGCCAGCAGCTTAGATACAGGGACGGCTGAAGCTTTCTTT. It encodes CASSLDTGTAEAFF.

Only a few counts were recorded for this clone. The chain combines TRBV15 with TRBJ2-1, with 7 bases identical to TRBD1. Looked up from germline, CDR1 is LNHNV and CDR2 is YYDKDF (reference sequence). V was pared by 0 bases and J by 6 bases, with 5 bases of the junction left unmatched. The CDR3 is made up of 15 amino acids. The CDR3 nucleotides are TGTGCCACCAGCAGAGATCGAGGGACAGTCAATGAGCAGTTCTTC. The encoded protein is CATSRDRGTVNEQFF.

The genes are TRBV18 and TRBJ1-1; weak D call: TRBD1 (5 bases). Germline CDR1 KGHSH, CDR2 LQKENI. Trimming removed 3 bases at V and 1 base at J, with 15 bases between. This CDR3 comprises 16 residues. DNA for the CDR3: TGTGCCAGCTCACCCATGGGGGGGGGTGCGAACACTGAAGCTTTCTTT. It codes for CASSPMGGGANTEAFF.

The J gene is TRBJ2-7, the V gene TRBV3-1 (or the pseudogene TRBV3-2); 13 positions match TRBD2. This CDR3 is 20 amino acids long. Germline V gene data show CDR1 as LGHDT and CDR2 as YNNKEL (reference sequence). Germline trimming cut 6 bases from V and 6 bases from J; bases unmatched to any gene: 23. The CDR3 is CASRLYYRKTSGRALVEQYF. The CDR3 DNA follows: TGTGCCAGCAGGCTTTACTATCGAAAAACTAGCGGGAGGGCCTTAGTCGAGCAGTACTTC.

The V gene is TRBV12-3 or TRBV12-4, the J gene TRBJ2-6; no definite D call. The CDR3 runs to 13 residues. V dropped 3 bases and J dropped 4 bases, with 4 bases sitting between them. The CDR3 nucleotides are TGTGCCAGCAGTTTGGGAGGGGCCAACGTCCTGACTTTC. It specifies CASSLGGANVLTF.

The rearrangement uses TRBV11-2 and TRBJ2-1; the match to TRBD1 covers 7 bases. The CDR3 consists of 15 residues. Germline V gene lookup returns CDR1 SGHAT and CDR2 FQNNGV. J was trimmed by 6 bases and V by 6 bases; bases with no gene match: 11. CDR3 bases: TGTGCCAGCAGATTTACAGGGGACCTCTCCAATGAGCAGTTCTTC. It translates to CASRFTGDLSNEQFF.

The V gene is TRBV2, the J gene TRBJ1-2, with TRBD1 matching 9 bases. The CDR3 sequence is 11 residues long. J was trimmed by 13 bases and V by 6 bases; bases with no gene match: 6. CDR1 and CDR2 (germline): SNHLY, FYNNEI. The CDR3 reads CASRGMDRGTF. CDR3 DNA sequence: TGTGCCAGCAGGGGTATGGACAGGGGCACCTTC.

The chain uses TRBV11-2 and TRBJ2-7, with D possibly TRBD1 on 5 matching bases. Trimming left V 4 bases short and J 3 bases short, with 13 bases between. The CDR3 totals 14 residues. Germline CDR1 and CDR2: SGHAT and FQNNGV. DNA of the CDR3: TGTGCCAGCAGCTCTAATGCAGGGTTCTACGAGCAGTACTTC. Its protein product is CASSSNAGFYEQYF.

Here the CDR3 DNA reads TGTGCCAGCAGTTTCATTGACGCGGGGGGCTACACCTTC. Encoded protein: CASSFIDAGGYTF. The chain has TRBV28 and TRBJ1-2; no firm D call. V lost 3 bases to trimming and J lost 8 bases, with 13 bases between them. The germline gives CDR1 MDHEN, CDR2 SYDVKM. The CDR3 sequence is 13 residues long.

A single count supports this clone. This chain uses TRBV7-6 with TRBJ2-7; D possibly matches TRBD1 or TRBD2 (5 bases each). Germline V CDR1 and CDR2: SGHVS, FNYEAQ. With 5 bases removed from V and 4 bases from J, the gap between germline ends came to 12 bases. This CDR3 has 13 amino acids. CDR3 in DNA: TGTGCCAGCAGCCTCTCGGGACCATACGAGCAGTACTTC. Translation: CASSLSGPYEQYF.

This clone was detected only a few times. The V and J genes are TRBV11-2 and TRBJ1-1; the D is unclear. The germline V gene encodes CDR1 SGHAT and CDR2 FQNNGV. The CDR3 contains 14 residues. Deletions cut 4 bases from V and 1 base from J, with 10 bases between. The CDR3 region has the DNA TGTGCCAGCAGCTCCAACAGAGAGAACACTGAAGCTTTCTTT. It translates to CASSSNRENTEAFF.

This rearrangement joins TRBV4-3 to TRBJ1-1; TRBD1 agrees at 7 bases. Germline V lookup: CDR1 LGHNA, CDR2 YSLEER. Unmatched junction bases numbered 6, after V lost 4 bases and J lost 7 bases. This CDR3 has 13 amino acids. The CDR3 spells CASSLGTELEAFF. CDR3 bases: TGCGCCAGCAGCCTAGGGACAGAACTTGAAGCTTTCTTT.

The chain recombines TRBV10-3 with TRBJ1-1; weak D call: TRBD1 (5 bases). Trimming pared 6 bases from V and 3 bases from J, leaving 17 bases between. Germline V CDR1 and CDR2: ENHRY, SYGVKD. This CDR3 has 15 residues. The CDR3 is CAIRSYGDVDTEAFF. CDR3 coding DNA: TGTGCCATCAGAAGCTACGGGGACGTCGACACTGAAGCTTTCTTT.

The J gene is TRBJ2-2, the V gene TRBV10-3; D possibly corresponds to TRBD1 (7 bases). The CDR3 extends over 16 amino acids. The germline V gene has CDR1 ENHRY and CDR2 SYGVKD. The V end lost 3 bases, the J end lost 3 bases, and 14 bases lay between the germline ends. CDR3 region: CAISDPRGTHTGELFF. DNA for the CDR3: TGTGCCATCAGTGATCCCAGGGGGACTCACACCGGGGAGCTGTTTTTT.

This rearrangement joins TRBV27 to TRBJ1-1; D unresolved. This CDR3 contains 14 residues. V was clipped by 3 bases and J by 5 bases, with 13 bases between them. Germline V gives CDR1 MNHEY, CDR2 SMNVEV (reference sequence). In nucleotides, the CDR3 is TGTGCCAGCAGTTTTTCGGACCGGAGGACTGAAGCTTTCTTT. It is translated as CASSFSDRRTEAFF.

The chain links TRBV25-1 to TRBJ2-7, with 9 bases that match TRBD2. Trimming took 7 bases from V and 2 from J; bases not matched to a gene: 3. CDR3 size: 13 residues. Germline CDR1 MGHDK, CDR2 SYGVNS. The CDR3 loop is CASIASGAYEQYF. CDR3 coding DNA: TGTGCCAGCATAGCTAGCGGGGCCTACGAGCAGTACTTC.

This chain links TRBV2 with TRBJ1-5, with D perhaps TRBD1 (5 bases). CDR1 is SNHLY and CDR2 is FYNNEI in the germline V gene. The germline V and J ends were trimmed by 3 bases and 2 bases, with 8 bases remaining between them. The CDR3 length is 14 residues. As DNA, the CDR3 is TGTGCCAGCAGTGACGCGGGGGGCAATCAGCCCCAGCATTTT. Translated: CASSDAGGNQPQHF. Variable domain in full (rest from reference TRBV2 and TRBJ1-5): EPEVTQTPSHQVTQMGQEVILRCVPISNHLYFYWYRQILGQKVEFLVSFYNNEISEKSEIFDDQFSVERPDGSNFTLKIRSTKLEDSAMYFCASSDAGGNQPQHFGDGTRLSIL.

This rearrangement joins TRBV15 to TRBJ1-3, with D uncertain. Germline V CDR1 and CDR2: LNHNV, YYDKDF (reference sequence). The CDR3 has 16 residues. V lost 1 base and J 4 bases, leaving 14 bases between the germline ends. Here the CDR3 reads CATSRGGTVKGNTIYF. CDR3 coding DNA: TGTGCCACCAGCAGAGGAGGAACGGTCAAAGGAAACACCATATATTTT.